The source of this T cell receptor (beta chain) is a study of tumor and adjacent non-tumor tissue in lung cancer. Study at large: Aged about 31 to 80 years, patients included more than nine men and 5 women with stage I to III disease. Study results and limitations: Compared with tumor, normal lung showed significantly lower TCR diversity. Top 100 clones took a larger repertoire share in normal lung. Patients with more diverse tumor TCRs had worse survival.

A modified ARM-PCR protocol with three rounds of nested PCR amplified TCRbeta. TCRdb analysed the multiplex PCR reads with MiXCR anew, one entry per CDR3 protein. The data hold 200,000 or so distinct CDR3 sequences, with approximately 74% observed a single time. RNA was extracted from bulk tissue without any cell sorting. Germline V gene sequence: CDR1 LGHNA, CDR2 YNFKEQ. The CDR3 runs to 18 residues. Concerning this clonotype: Its antigen is unknown. The germline gene is not matched at one end of the junction; a read error may be the cause.

The chain uses TRBV4-2 and TRBJ2-3; 11 bases map to TRBD2. The sequencing input was lung tumor tissue. The receptor was isolated from a man aged 55 to 69 with non-small cell lung cancer. CDR3 sequence: CTSSQDVLAGGRADTQYF. CDR3 DNA: TGTACCAGCAGCCAAGATGTCTTAGCGGGGGGGCGGGCAGATACGCAGTATTTT.